This T cell receptor beta chain comes out of a study of T cells in tumors after PD-1 blockade. Study-wide context: Treatment was either pembrolizumab 200 mg every 3 weeks or cemiplimab 350 mg every 2 weeks.

CDR1 is ENHRY, CDR2 SYGVKD, per germline. The CDR3 consists of 14 residues. V was clipped by 7 bases and J by 3 bases, with 12 bases between them. This table comes from immunoSEQ multiplex PCR, and its TCRdb copy is limited to in-frame clones, with some not included. The sample shows some 43,000 clones, about 85% of them seen only once. Sample: PBMCs, taken before anti-PD-1 treatment. The receptor's source is a human donor with basal cell carcinoma. The chain has TRBV10-3 and TRBJ2-2; the D gene is possibly TRBD1 (5 bases). CDR3 DNA: TGTGCCATCACCCCCGACAGAGACACCGGGGAGCTGTTTTTT. Translating it yields CAITPDRDTGELFF.